This TCR beta chain was identified during a study of blood T cell repertoires in COVID-19. Study details: Spain, Italy and the United States supplied samples that represented acute and convalescent COVID-19.

Produced via immunoSEQ multiplex PCR; TCRdb's table is partial and in-frame only. The sample contains about 310,000 clones, roughly nine tenths of which appear only once. CDR3 length: 13 amino acids. Germline lookup yields CDR1 LGHNT and CDR2 FRNRAP. V was trimmed by 3 bases and J by 5 bases, leaving 10 bases between them. This clone was detected once. The receptor comes from a man younger than 30 with active or convalescent COVID-19. The source material was peripheral blood. This sequence joins TRBV12-5 and TRBJ2-5; D is ambiguous. The CDR3 region has the DNA TGTGCTAGTGGTTTCGGTAGCTTGGAGACCCAGTACTTC. Protein sequence: CASGFGSLETQYF.